These 9 T cell receptor beta chains came from one sample sequenced in a study of PD-1 blockade in classical Hodgkin lymphoma. The protocol was immunoSEQ multiplex PCR, while the TCRdb copy is restricted to in-frame clones and leaves out a portion. In the table there are some 93,000 clones, roughly 73% of which are singletons. The time point is: cycle 4 day 1 (C4D1), after more than five weeks of nivolumab. Autologous stem cell transplantation was followed by relapse in every patient, and brentuximab vedotin exposure varied. The sample consisted of peripheral blood mononuclear cells (PBMCs), taken before the fourth cycle of nivolumab. These TCRs come from a human donor with classical Hodgkin lymphoma.

The gene calls are TRBV27 and TRBJ1-5, with D possibly matching TRBD1 (6 bases). The CDR3 consists of 14 residues. Per the germline V gene, CDR1 is MNHEY and CDR2 is SMNVEV (reference sequence). V was cut by 5 bases and J by 10 bases, with 18 bases left in between. CDR3 bases: TGTGCCAGCAGTCCCCGGACAGCCTTTGGACCCCAGCATTTT. Its translation: CASSPRTAFGPQHF.

V usage is TRBV7-2 and J usage is TRBJ2-3; D not resolved. The germline gives CDR1 SGHTA, CDR2 FQGNSA. This CDR3 has 12 amino acids. The V and J ends lost 0 bases and 4 bases respectively, with 2 bases between them. The CDR3 loop reads CASSLAADTQYF. The DNA of the CDR3 is TGTGCCAGCAGCTTAGCGGCAGATACGCAGTATTTT.

This clone has just a few counts. The V call is TRBV9, the J call TRBJ2-5, with TRBD2 identical over 9 bases. The CDR3 loop spans 15 amino acids. The J segment lost 4 bases and the V segment lost 3 bases, leaving 7 bases of the junction unmatched. From germline, CDR1 is SGDLS and CDR2 YYNGEE. The CDR3: CASSDISGGPETQYF. The CDR3 DNA sequence: TGTGCCAGCAGCGACATTAGCGGGGGTCCAGAGACCCAGTACTTC.

This rearrangement joins TRBV19 to TRBJ1-2; 12 nucleotides align to TRBD1. The CDR3 contains 13 residues. Germline CDR1 LNHDA, CDR2 SQIVND (reference sequence). V was pared by 6 bases and J by 6 bases, with 2 bases of the junction left unmatched. CDR3 nucleotide sequence: TGTGCCAGTAGATGGGACAGGGGGCATGGCTACACCTTC. Translating gives CASRWDRGHGYTF.

This chain joins TRBV21-1 and TRBJ2-1; TRBD1, the table's D call, was not compared with the DNA. TRBV21-1 is deemed a pseudogene. This CDR3 has 15 amino acids. In nucleotides, the CDR3 is TGTGCCAGCAGCCCAGGGGGCAGCGCCTACAATGAGCAGTTCTTC. Residues: CASSPGGSAYNEQFF.

This sequence joins TRBV7-2 and TRBJ2-3; D unclear. This CDR3 region has 15 residues. In germline, CDR1 is SGHTA, CDR2 FQGNSA. Trimming pared 2 bases from V and 0 bases from J, leaving 9 bases between. The DNA of the CDR3 is TGTGCCAGCAGCTTAAAACTTGGCAGCACAGATACGCAGTATTTT. Translated: CASSLKLGSTDTQYF. The variable domain in full, completed from reference TRBV7-2 and TRBJ2-3, reads GAGVSQSPSNKVTEKGKDVELRCDPISGHTALYWYRQSLGQGLEFLIYFQGNSAPDKSGLPSDRFSAERTGGSVSTLTIQRTQQEDSAVYLCASSLKLGSTDTQYFGPGTRLTVL.

The chain combines TRBV16 with TRBJ1-4, with D perhaps TRBD1 (5 bases). The CDR3 has 15 residues. From germline, CDR1 is KGHSY and CDR2 FQNENV. V lost 3 bases and J 3 bases, leaving 11 bases between the germline ends. Here the CDR3 reads CASSHRGIANEKLFF. The CDR3 DNA reads as TGTGCCAGCAGCCATCGGGGGATCGCTAATGAAAAACTGTTTTTT.

This clone has at least ten counts. This chain links TRBV2 with TRBJ1-5, with 9 bases that match TRBD1. This CDR3 has 13 residues. Germline values: CDR1 SNHLY, CDR2 FYNNEI. V trimming: 4 bases; J trimming: 6 bases; junction bases outside the gene matches: 1. CDR3 region: CASSGDRVQPQHF. CDR3 sequence (DNA): TGTGCCAGCAGTGGGGACAGGGTTCAGCCCCAGCATTTT.

The V call is TRBV18, the J call TRBJ2-7; D is unresolved. This CDR3 is built from 13 residues. In germline, CDR1 is KGHSH, CDR2 LQKENI. The V end lost 3 bases, the J end lost 2 bases, and 8 bases lay between the germline ends. CDR3 sequence: CASSPGSTYEQYF. As DNA, the CDR3 is TGTGCCAGCTCACCCGGCAGCACCTACGAGCAGTACTTC.